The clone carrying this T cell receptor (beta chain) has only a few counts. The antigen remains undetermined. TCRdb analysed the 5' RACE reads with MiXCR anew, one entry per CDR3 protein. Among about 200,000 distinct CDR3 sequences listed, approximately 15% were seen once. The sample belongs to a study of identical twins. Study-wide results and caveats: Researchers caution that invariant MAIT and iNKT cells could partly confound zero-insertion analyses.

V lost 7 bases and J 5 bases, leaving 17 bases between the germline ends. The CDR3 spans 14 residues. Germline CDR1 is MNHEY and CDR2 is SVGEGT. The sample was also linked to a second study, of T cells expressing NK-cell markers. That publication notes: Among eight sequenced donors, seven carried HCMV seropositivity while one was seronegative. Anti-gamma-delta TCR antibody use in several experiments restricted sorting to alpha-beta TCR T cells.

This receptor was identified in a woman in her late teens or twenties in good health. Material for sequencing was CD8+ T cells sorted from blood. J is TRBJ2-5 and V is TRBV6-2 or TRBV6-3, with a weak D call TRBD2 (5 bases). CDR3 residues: CASNSETDTETQYF. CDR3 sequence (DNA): TGTGCCAGCAATAGCGAGACTGATACGGAGACCCAGTACTTC.